What follows are 5 T cell receptor beta chains derived from one specimen sequenced in a study of regulatory T cells in long-lasting Graves disease. CDR3-region Arm-PCR and iRepertoire HTBI primers produced the TCR beta libraries. TCRdb called the multiplex PCR reads again in MiXCR, with one record for every CDR3 protein. The table has fewer than 600,000 distinct CDR3 sequences, around a fifth seen once. Stated time point: persistent/refractory GD, antithyroid drugs over 5 years with positive TRAb. PBMC-derived RNA was used for the TCR library. The sample was peripheral blood mononuclear cells (PBMCs), taken when the disease was refractory, from a patient treated with antithyroid drugs. All receptors derive from a female donor with Graves disease.

The CDR3 coding sequence is TGTGCCAGCAGCTTAGGGACAGACACCGGGGAGCTGTTTTTT. This codes for CASSLGTDTGELFF. The chain joins TRBV7-3 to TRBJ2-2; 7 bases match TRBD1. Germline V gene lookup returns CDR1 SGHTA and CDR2 FQGTGA. J gave up 3 bases and V 2 bases, and 0 bases lay outside the gene matches. The CDR3 is 14 residues long.

This chain uses TRBV27 with TRBJ1-5, with D unclear. The CDR3 has 13 amino acids. Germline assignment: CDR1 MNHEY and CDR2 SMNVEV (reference sequence). Trimming left V 6 bases short and J 4 bases short, with 10 bases between. The CDR3 DNA is TGTGCCAGCAGGATGGTTCGGAATCAGCCCCAGCATTTT. It encodes CASRMVRNQPQHF.

This chain joins TRBV11-3 and TRBJ2-1, with D perhaps matching TRBD2 (6 bases). Germline values: CDR1 SGHNT, CDR2 YENEEA. V was clipped by 5 bases and J by 5 bases, with 16 bases between them. The CDR3 runs to 15 residues. The CDR3 sequence: CASSPPWAGNNEQFF. The CDR3 region has the DNA TGTGCCAGCAGCCCGCCGTGGGCGGGAAACAATGAGCAGTTCTTC.

The sample holds a few counts of this clonotype. In DNA form, the CDR3 reads TGTGCCAGCTGTTCCGACAGGGGGCTAGAGACCCAGTACTTC. This translates into CASCSDRGLETQYF. This chain links TRBV7-2 with TRBJ2-5; TRBD1 aligns across 10 bases. The CDR3 sequence is 14 residues long. Germline lookup yields CDR1 SGHTA and CDR2 FQGNSA. V was pared by 8 bases and J by 4 bases, with 7 bases of the junction left unmatched.

The chain joins TRBV28 to TRBJ2-7; the match to TRBD2 covers 13 bases. V lost 6 bases and J lost 1; bases outside the gene matches: 6. This CDR3 has 16 residues. CDR1 and CDR2 from the germline V gene are MDHEN and SYDVKM. CDR3 in DNA: TGTGCCAGCAGCCCGACTAGCGGGGGGACATCCTACGAGCAGTACTTC. As protein: CASSPTSGGTSYEQYF.